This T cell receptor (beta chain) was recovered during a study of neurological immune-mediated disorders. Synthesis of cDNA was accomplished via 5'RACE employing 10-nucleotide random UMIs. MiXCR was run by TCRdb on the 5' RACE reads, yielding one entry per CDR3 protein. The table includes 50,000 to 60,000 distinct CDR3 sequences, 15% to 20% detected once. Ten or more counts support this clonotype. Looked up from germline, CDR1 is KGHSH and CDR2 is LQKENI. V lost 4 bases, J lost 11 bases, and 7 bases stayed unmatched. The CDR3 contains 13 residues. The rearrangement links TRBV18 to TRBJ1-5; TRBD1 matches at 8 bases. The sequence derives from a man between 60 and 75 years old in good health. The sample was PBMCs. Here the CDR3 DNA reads TGTGCCAGCTCACTAACGACAGGGGAAGCCCAGCATTTT. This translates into CASSLTTGEAQHF. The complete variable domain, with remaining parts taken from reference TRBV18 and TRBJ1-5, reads NAGVMQNPRHLVRRRGQEARLRCSPMKGHSHVYWYRQLPEEGLKFMVYLQKENIIDESGMPKERFSAEFPKEGPSILRIQQVVRGDSAAYFCASSLTTGEAQHFGDGTRLSIL.